Below, 2 T cell receptor beta chains from the same sample are listed, as sequenced in a study of blood T cell repertoires in COVID-19. This table comes from immunoSEQ multiplex PCR, and its TCRdb copy is limited to in-frame clones, with some not included. The sample lists approximately 160,000 clones; 90% to 95% were seen once. What was sequenced was peripheral blood. These TCRs come from a man aged 45-65 years with acute or convalescent COVID-19.

The chain joins TRBV28 to TRBJ1-4, with D perhaps TRBD1 (5 bases). The germline V and J ends were trimmed by 2 bases and 5 bases, with 9 bases remaining between them. The V gene's germline CDR1 is MDHEN and CDR2 SYDVKM. The CDR3 extends over 14 amino acids. This chain's CDR3 is CASSLPRANEKLFF. In DNA, the CDR3 is TGTGCCAGCAGTTTACCCAGGGCCAATGAAAAACTGTTTTTT.

V gene TRBV9 combines with J gene TRBJ1-5; D perhaps matches TRBD1 (6 bases). Deletions cut 0 bases from V and 6 bases from J, with 7 bases between. Germline lookup yields CDR1 SGDLS and CDR2 YYNGEE. This CDR3 spans 13 amino acids. CDR3 loop: CASSVGGGQPQHF. The CDR3 DNA follows: TGTGCCAGCAGCGTAGGAGGGGGTCAGCCCCAGCATTTT.